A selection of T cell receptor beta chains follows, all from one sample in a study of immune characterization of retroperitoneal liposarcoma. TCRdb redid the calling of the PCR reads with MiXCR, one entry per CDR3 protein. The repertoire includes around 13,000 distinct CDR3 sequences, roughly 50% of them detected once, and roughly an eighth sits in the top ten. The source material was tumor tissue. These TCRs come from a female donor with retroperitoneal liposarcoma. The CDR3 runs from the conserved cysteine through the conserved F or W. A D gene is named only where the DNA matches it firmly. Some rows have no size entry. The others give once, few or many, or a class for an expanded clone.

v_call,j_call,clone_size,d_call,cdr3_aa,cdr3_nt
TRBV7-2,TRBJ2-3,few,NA,CASSLAGVTQYF,TGTGCCAGCAGCTTAGCAGGAGTAACGCAGTATTTT
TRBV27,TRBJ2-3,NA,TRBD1,CASSSGTGAFF,TGTGCCAGCAGTTCCGGGACAGGGGCATTTTTT
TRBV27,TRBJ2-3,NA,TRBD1,CASSIQGAGNIHYF,TGTGCCAGCAGTATACAGGGGGCGGGAAACATTCATTATTTT
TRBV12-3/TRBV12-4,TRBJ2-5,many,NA,CASSLVQGGTLGETQYF,TGTGCCAGCAGTTTGGTTCAGGGGGGGACCTTAGGGGAGACCCAGTACTTC
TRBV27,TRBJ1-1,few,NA,CASSLSSGMNTEAFF,TGTGCCAGCAGTTTAAGCAGTGGCATGAACACTGAAGCTTTCTTT
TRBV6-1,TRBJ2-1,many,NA,CASSALGGVTQFF,TGTGCCAGCAGTGCTCTGGGCGGGGTGACCCAGTTCTTC
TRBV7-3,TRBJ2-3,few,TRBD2,CASSLTRLAGGASSTDTQYF,TGTGCCAGCAGCTTAACCCGACTAGCGGGAGGGGCCTCTAGCACAGATACGCAGTATTTT
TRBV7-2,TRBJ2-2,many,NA,CASSSGTALNTGELFF,TGTGCCAGCAGCTCCGGGACGGCCCTTAACACCGGGGAGCTGTTTTTT
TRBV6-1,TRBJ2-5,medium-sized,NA,CASSEGVQETQYF,TGTGCCAGCAGTGAAGGGGTCCAAGAGACCCAGTACTTC
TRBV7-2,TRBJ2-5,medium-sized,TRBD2,CASSLGTRKETQYF,TGTGCCAGCAGCTTGGGGACTAGGAAAGAGACCCAGTACTTC
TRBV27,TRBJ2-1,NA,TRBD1,CASSLTGGYEQFF,TGTGCCAGCAGTTTAACAGGGGGCTACGAGCAGTTCTTC
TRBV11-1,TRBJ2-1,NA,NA,CASSYQSNEQFF,TGTGCCAGCAGCTACCAATCTAATGAGCAGTTCTTC
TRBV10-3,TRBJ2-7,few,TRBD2,CAISEPPSGTSSYEQYF,TGTGCCATCAGCGAACCACCTAGCGGGACCAGCTCCTACGAGCAGTACTTC
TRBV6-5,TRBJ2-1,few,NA,CASSYHIKETQFF,TGTGCCAGCAGCTACCATATCAAAGAGACCCAGTTCTTC
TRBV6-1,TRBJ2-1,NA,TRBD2,CASGTSIRLLEQFF,TGTGCCAGCGGGACTAGCATTCGTTTATTGGAGCAGTTCTTC
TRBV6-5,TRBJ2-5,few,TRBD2,CASSYSRTSGRETQYF,TGTGCCAGCAGTTACTCGCGTACTAGCGGGAGGGAGACCCAGTACTTC
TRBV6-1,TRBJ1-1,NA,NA,CASSETPFSEAFF,TGTGCCAGCAGTGAAACACCATTCTCTGAAGCTTTCTTT
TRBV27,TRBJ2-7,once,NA,CASSSASYEQYF,TGTGCCAGCAGTTCCGCCTCCTACGAGCAGTACTTC
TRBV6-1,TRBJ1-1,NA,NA,CASRGGGTEVFF,TGTGCCAGCAGAGGGGGTGGCACTGAAGTTTTCTTT
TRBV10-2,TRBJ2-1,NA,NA,CASSEATVTSWQFF,TGCGCCAGCAGTGAGGCGACGGTTACTAGCTGGCAGTTCTTC
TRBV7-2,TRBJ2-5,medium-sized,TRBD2,CASSLGGSGSQETQYF,TGTGCCAGCAGCTTAGGTGGTAGCGGGTCTCAAGAGACCCAGTACTTC
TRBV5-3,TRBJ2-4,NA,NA,CASSPLEKNNEQYF,TGTGCCAGCAGCCCCTTAGAGAAAAACAATGAGCAGTACTTC
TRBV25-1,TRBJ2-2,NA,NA,CASTRAGHTGELFF,TGTGCCAGCACTAGAGCGGGTCACACCGGGGAGCTGTTTTTT
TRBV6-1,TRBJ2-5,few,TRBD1,CASSLQGAYTETQYF,TGTGCCAGCAGTCTTCAGGGGGCGTACACTGAGACCCAGTACTTC
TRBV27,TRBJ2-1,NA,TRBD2,CASNLPGRKQFF,TGTGCCAGCAATTTACCCGGGAGGAAGCAGTTCTTC
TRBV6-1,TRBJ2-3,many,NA,CASSEAAPGQGTDTQYF,TGTGCCAGCAGTGAAGCGGCACCCGGGCAGGGCACAGATACGCAGTATTTT
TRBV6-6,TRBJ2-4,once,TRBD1,CASSATGQTYF,TGTGCCAGCAGTGCGACAGGGCAAACTTACTTC
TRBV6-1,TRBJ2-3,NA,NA,CASSESWLDTQYF,TGTGCCAGCAGTGAGAGCTGGCTTGATACGCAGTATTTT
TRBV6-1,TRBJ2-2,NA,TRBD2,CASSPIGLAGGGGELFF,TGTGCCAGCAGTCCCATCGGACTAGCGGGAGGAGGCGGGGAGCTGTTTTTT
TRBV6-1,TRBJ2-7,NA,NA,CASSRIYEQYF,TGTGCCAGCAGCCGAATATACGAGCAGTACTTC
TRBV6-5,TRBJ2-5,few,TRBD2,CASSLGLAGAETQYF,TGTGCCAGCAGTTTGGGACTAGCGGGAGCAGAGACCCAGTACTTC
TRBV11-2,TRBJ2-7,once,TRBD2,CASSASSGRTVEQYF,TGTGCCAGCAGCGCATCTAGCGGGAGGACGGTTGAGCAGTACTTC
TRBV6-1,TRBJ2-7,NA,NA,CASSGQQRTYEQYF,TGTGCCAGCAGTGGACAACAGAGAACCTACGAGCAGTACTTC
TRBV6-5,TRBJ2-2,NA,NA,CASSLNTETIVNTGELFF,TGTGCCAGCAGTCTTAATACAGAGACTATAGTAAACACCGGGGAGCTGTTTTTT
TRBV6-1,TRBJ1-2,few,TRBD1,CASSEVDRGYGYTF,TGTGCCAGCAGTGAAGTGGACAGGGGCTATGGCTACACCTTC
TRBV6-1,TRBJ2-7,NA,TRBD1,CASSKTGGTYEQYF,TGTGCCAGCAGTAAGACAGGGGGGACCTACGAGCAGTACTTC
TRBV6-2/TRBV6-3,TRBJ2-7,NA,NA,CASWGSQHYEQYF,TGTGCCAGCTGGGGCAGCCAGCACTACGAGCAGTACTTC
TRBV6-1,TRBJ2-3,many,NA,CASSEGGGGKDTQYF,TGTGCCAGCAGTGAAGGGGGAGGGGGTAAGGATACGCAGTATTTT
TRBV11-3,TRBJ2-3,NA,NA,CASSVHGSTDTQYF,TGTGCCAGCAGCGTACACGGTAGCACAGATACGCAGTATTTT
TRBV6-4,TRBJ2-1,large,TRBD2,CASSGASGEAYNEQFF,TGTGCCAGCAGTGGAGCTAGCGGGGAGGCCTACAATGAGCAGTTCTTC
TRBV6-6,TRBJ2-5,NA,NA,CASSYSPGGEQYF,TGTGCCAGCAGTTACAGCCCCGGGGGAGAGCAGTACTTC
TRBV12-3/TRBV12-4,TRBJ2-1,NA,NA,CASSAFGGANNEQFF,TGTGCCAGCAGCGCGTTTGGCGGGGCTAACAATGAGCAGTTCTTC
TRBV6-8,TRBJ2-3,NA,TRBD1,CASKRGQGCTDTQYF,TGTGCCAGTAAGAGGGGACAGGGCTGCACAGATACGCAGTATTTT
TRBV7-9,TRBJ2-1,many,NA,CASSLAHRPERNEQFF,TGTGCCAGCAGCTTAGCCCATCGACCCGAGAGGAATGAGCAGTTCTTC
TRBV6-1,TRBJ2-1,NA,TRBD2,CASSSSGRALGQFF,TGTGCCAGCAGTTCGAGCGGGAGGGCCCTAGGGCAGTTCTTC
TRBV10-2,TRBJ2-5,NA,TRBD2,CASRAGGETQYF,TGCGCCAGCAGGGCGGGGGGAGAGACCCAGTACTTC
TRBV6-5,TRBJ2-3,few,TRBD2,CASSFRTSGQSADTQYF,TGTGCCAGCAGTTTTCGGACTAGCGGGCAGTCGGCAGATACGCAGTATTTT
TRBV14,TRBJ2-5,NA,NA,CASRLSPQETQYF,TGTGCCAGCAGGTTAAGCCCTCAAGAGACCCAGTACTTC